This passage covers 25 T cell receptor beta chains from one sample sequenced in a study of T cell repertoires in cytomegalovirus infection. One entry per CDR3 protein results from TCRdb running MiXCR on the reads. This sample has about 210,000 distinct CDR3 sequences, with approximately 6.7% found just once. The specimen sequenced was PBMCs. These receptors were taken from a human donor in good health (CMV status not recorded). Some clones in this sample may be carry-over from other donors' samples.

This clonotype was picked up many times. The rearrangement joins TRBV29-1 to TRBJ2-5, with D perhaps assigned TRBD1 or TRBD2 (7 bases each). The V gene lost 7 bases and the J gene lost 3 bases, with 15 bases spanning the gap. Germline V lookup: CDR1 SQVTM, CDR2 ANQGSEA. The CDR3 covers 13 residues. The CDR3 DNA reads as TGCAGCGCCGAGACAGGGAGGGAAGAGACCCAGTACTTC. This gives the protein CSAETGREETQYF.

This clonotype was seen more than once but under ten times. The rearrangement links TRBV6-5 to TRBJ1-2, with a possible D match to TRBD1 (6 bases). CDR3 length equals 14 residues. V was pared by 5 bases and J by 5 bases, with 15 bases between. Germline V CDR1 and CDR2: MNHEY, SVGAGI. CDR3 DNA sequence: TGTGCCAGCAGTCGAAACAGGGAGGGATATGGCTACACCTTC. This gives the protein CASSRNREGYGYTF.

This clonotype showed up just a few times. The chain links TRBV23-1 to TRBJ1-1, with TRBD1 identical over 8 bases. TRBV23-1 is identified as an open reading frame with a role that is uncertain. J gave up 3 bases and V 6 bases, and 0 bases lay outside the gene matches. The CDR3 loop spans 12 amino acids. CDR3 in amino acids: CASRDRDTEAFF. The DNA for the CDR3 is TGCGCCAGCAGGGACAGGGACACTGAAGCTTTCTTT.

The gene calls are TRBV14 and TRBJ1-1, with D perhaps TRBD1 (5 bases). Germline CDR1 SGHDN, CDR2 FVKESK. The CDR3 totals 16 residues. V gave up 0 bases and J gave up 0 bases, with 11 bases separating them. The CDR3 DNA reads TGTGCCAGCAGCCAAGACTTGGGGCAGGTGAACACTGAAGCTTTCTTT. Residues: CASSQDLGQVNTEAFF.

This clonotype turned up a few times. V and J are TRBV9 and TRBJ2-3; possibly TRBD1 for D (5 bases). The ends were cut back, 2 bases at V and 3 bases at J, with 10 bases in the middle. CDR3 length equals 14 residues. In germline, CDR1 is SGDLS, CDR2 YYNGEE. The CDR3 here is CASSVSRVTDTQYF. DNA of the CDR3: TGTGCCAGCAGCGTGTCCAGGGTGACAGATACGCAGTATTTT.

This clonotype was seen at least ten times. V gene TRBV30 combines with J gene TRBJ1-5; tentatively, D is TRBD1 (5 bases). V was pared by 3 bases and J by 2 bases, with 14 bases between. Germline CDR1 reads GTSNPN; CDR2 reads SVGIG (reference sequence). The CDR3 contains 15 residues. In nucleotides, the CDR3 is TGTGCCTGGAGCAGGGAAGAATGGGGCAATCAGCCCCAGCATTTT. It codes for CAWSREEWGNQPQHF.

This clonotype was found many times. The CDR3 region is CASTEPGQTNQPQHF. In nucleotides, the CDR3 is TGTGCCAGCACCGAGCCGGGACAGACCAATCAGCCCCAGCATTTT. This chain joins TRBV6-2 or TRBV6-3 and TRBJ1-5, with 7 bases matching TRBD1. This CDR3 has 15 amino acids. V was pared by 7 bases and J by 3 bases, with 9 bases of the junction left unmatched. In germline, CDR1 is MNHEY, CDR2 SVGEGT.

This clonotype was picked up many times. The chain is built from TRBV6-2 or TRBV6-3 and TRBJ1-2, with 7 nucleotides matching TRBD1. V trimming: 4 bases; J trimming: 6 bases; junction bases outside the gene matches: 2. The CDR3 length is 12 residues. The germline CDR1 and CDR2 sequences are MNHEY and SVGEGT. CDR3 bases: TGTGCCAGCAGTTCGACAGGGCATGGCTACACCTTC. Residues: CASSSTGHGYTF.

This clonotype was detected many times. V is TRBV11-3 and J is TRBJ2-5, with D unresolved. V was cut by 0 bases and J by 1 base, with 9 bases left in between. The germline V gene has CDR1 SGHNT and CDR2 YENEEA. This CDR3 is 15 amino acids long. The chain's CDR3 is CASSLDSDSQETQYF. The DNA for the CDR3 is TGTGCCAGCAGCTTAGACAGCGACTCCCAAGAGACCCAGTACTTC. The full variable domain, completed using reference TRBV11-3 and TRBJ2-5, is EAGVVQSPRYKIIEKKQPVAFWCNPISGHNTLYWYLQNLGQGPELLIRYENEEAVDDSQLPKDRFSAERLKGVDSTLKIQPAELGDSAVYLCASSLDSDSQETQYFGPGTRLLVL.

This clonotype came up many times. This chain uses TRBV2 with TRBJ1-5; no clear D. The V end was cut by 1 base, the J end by 11 bases, with 9 bases between. The CDR3 is 12 amino acids. Per the germline V gene, CDR1 is SNHLY and CDR2 is FYNNEI. The CDR3: CASSEVAGTQHF. The DNA of the CDR3 is TGTGCCAGCAGTGAAGTCGCCGGGACCCAGCATTTT.

This clonotype was recorded at least ten times. The chain uses TRBV2 and TRBJ1-5, with 8 bases aligning to TRBD1. V shed 6 bases and J 5 bases; nucleotides not matched to a gene: 6. CDR3 length: 14 residues. CDR1 and CDR2 from the germline V gene are SNHLY and FYNNEI. CDR3 sequence reads: CASSDSGGHQPQHF. CDR3 in DNA: TGTGCCAGCAGCGATTCAGGGGGCCATCAGCCCCAGCATTTT.

This clonotype was seen repeatedly, ten times or more. The chain carries TRBV7-9 and TRBJ1-1; D gene ambiguous. Germline CDR1 and CDR2: SEHNR and FQNEAQ (reference sequence). This CDR3 spans 14 amino acids. V lost 3 bases, J lost 0 bases, and 8 bases lay in between. The DNA of the CDR3 is TGTGCCAGCAGCTTTTTCGGATTGAACACTGAAGCTTTCTTT. Its translation is CASSFFGLNTEAFF. The complete variable domain, with remaining parts taken from reference TRBV7-9 and TRBJ1-1, reads DTGVSQNPRHKITKRGQNVTFRCDPISEHNRLYWYRQTLGQGPEFLTYFQNEAQLEKSRLLSDRFSAERPKGSFSTLEIQRTEQGDSAMYLCASSFFGLNTEAFFGQGTRLTVV.

This clonotype was detected ten times or more. The chain is built from TRBV6-2 or TRBV6-3 and TRBJ2-7; possible D gene TRBD1, 6 bases. The germline V gene has CDR1 MNHEY and CDR2 SVGEGT. Deletions cut 6 bases from V and 9 bases from J, with 12 bases between. CDR3 length: 11 residues. CDR3 bases: TGTGCCAGCAGGACAGGAGAGGGGCAGTACTTC. Translating it yields CASRTGEGQYF.

This clonotype came up many times. The V call is TRBV7-2, the J call TRBJ1-1; D remains unclear. V lost 6 bases and J 10 bases, leaving 15 bases between the germline ends. The CDR3 loop spans 12 amino acids. CDR1 is SGHTA and CDR2 is FQGNSA in the germline V gene. CDR3 loop: CASSSPGSGAFF. In DNA, the CDR3 is TGTGCCAGCAGTTCTCCGGGCTCAGGAGCTTTCTTT. The whole variable domain, filled in from reference TRBV7-2 and TRBJ1-1, reads GAGVSQSPSNKVTEKGKDVELRCDPISGHTALYWYRQSLGQGLEFLIYFQGNSAPDKSGLPSDRFSAERTGGSVSTLTIQRTQQEDSAVYLCASSSPGSGAFFGQGTRLTVV.

This clonotype was found many times. The J gene is TRBJ2-3, the V gene TRBV7-2; no reliable D call. This CDR3 comprises 15 residues. Between the trimmed V and J ends, which lost 0 bases and 0 bases, there was a span of 7 bases. Germline loops: CDR1 SGHTA, CDR2 FQGNSA. The CDR3 sequence: CASSLAARSTDTQYF. The CDR3 DNA sequence: TGTGCCAGCAGCTTAGCGGCGAGAAGCACAGATACGCAGTATTTT. Combining the CDR3 with reference TRBV7-2 and TRBJ2-3 gives the whole variable domain GAGVSQSPSNKVTEKGKDVELRCDPISGHTALYWYRQSLGQGLEFLIYFQGNSAPDKSGLPSDRFSAERTGGSVSTLTIQRTQQEDSAVYLCASSLAARSTDTQYFGPGTRLTVL.

This clonotype was seen many times. This chain uses TRBV29-1 with TRBJ2-3, with D maybe TRBD2 (5 bases). The germline V and J ends were trimmed by 7 bases and 7 bases, with 18 bases remaining between them. The germline V gene has CDR1 SQVTM and CDR2 ANQGSEA. There are 13 residues in the CDR3. The CDR3 reads CSAALGMGNTQYF. The CDR3 region has the DNA TGCAGCGCAGCACTCGGGATGGGAAATACGCAGTATTTT.

This clonotype was observed a few times. The chain is built from TRBV28 and TRBJ2-1, with TRBD2 identical over 7 bases. The CDR3 has 14 residues. The V segment lost 7 bases and the J segment 3 bases; nucleotides outside the gene matches: 6. Germline CDR1 and CDR2: MDHEN and SYDVKM. The CDR3 DNA follows: TGTGCCAGCAATAGACTAGCCTTCTACAATGAGCAGTTCTTC. The encoded protein is CASNRLAFYNEQFF.

As to this clonotype: A read error is possible here, since a much larger clone lies one base away. The chain has TRBV2 and TRBJ1-5; the D gene is possibly TRBD1 (5 bases). Germline-derived CDR1 and CDR2 are SNHLY and FYNNEI. The length of the CDR3 is 12 residues. CDR3 bases: TGTGCCAGCGCACAGGATAATCAGCCCCCGCATTTT. It encodes CASAQDNQPPHF.

This clonotype was seen at least ten times. J is TRBJ2-7 and V is TRBV20-1; D is possibly TRBD2 (7 bases). This CDR3 has 14 amino acids. Trimming took 6 bases from V and 3 from J, leaving 18 bases between them. From germline, CDR1 is DFQATT and CDR2 SNEGSKA (reference sequence). DNA for the CDR3: TGCAGTGCGTTAAGGGGTAGGGGGGGCTACGAGCAGTACTTC. Its translation: CSALRGRGGYEQYF.

This clonotype was found many times. CDR3 nucleotides: TGCGCCAGCAGCTTGGGCGGGTCAGGGGGGTTCGACGAGCAGTACTTC. Amino acids: CASSLGGSGGFDEQYF. The chain recombines TRBV5-1 with TRBJ2-7; D is possibly TRBD1 (7 bases). The CDR3 is 16 amino acids. Looked up from germline, CDR1 is SGHRS and CDR2 is YFSETQ. The V end was cut by 0 bases, the J end by 5 bases, with 18 bases between.

In this sample, this clonotype turned up many times. The V and J genes are TRBV9 and TRBJ1-2; no clear D gene. The length of the CDR3 is 14 residues. The germline CDR1 and CDR2 sequences are SGDLS and YYNGEE. V lost 0 bases to trimming and J lost 7 bases, with 13 bases between them. DNA for the CDR3: TGTGCCAGCAGCGTAGTCCAGGAGGAATCTGGCTACACCTTC. Residues: CASSVVQEESGYTF.

This clonotype was recorded at least ten times. This chain uses TRBV4-3 with TRBJ2-1, with 7 bases fitting TRBD2. The CDR3 loop spans 17 amino acids. The V gene end was trimmed by 4 bases and the J gene end by 0 bases; junction bases not matched to a gene: 9. The V gene's germline CDR1 is LGHNA and CDR2 YSLEER. As DNA, the CDR3 is TGCGCCAGCAGCCGAATCCTAGCGGCGAGCTCCTACAATGAGCAGTTCTTC. This encodes CASSRILAASSYNEQFF.

This clonotype appeared many times. The V and J genes are TRBV14 and TRBJ1-1; 8 bases match TRBD1. J lost 5 bases, V lost 5 bases, and 7 bases had no gene match. The CDR3 runs 14 residues. The germline gives CDR1 SGHDN, CDR2 FVKESK. CDR3 in amino acids: CASSAWTGRTEAFF. The CDR3 DNA follows: TGTGCCAGCAGCGCGTGGACAGGGCGGACTGAAGCTTTCTTT.

There are many counts of this clonotype. The J gene is TRBJ2-7, the V gene TRBV4-3, with D uncertain. The CDR3 is 13 amino acids. Germline V gives CDR1 LGHNA, CDR2 YSLEER. Trimming took 3 bases from V and 1 from J, leaving 7 bases between them. CDR3 DNA: TGCGCCAGCAGCCACGACATTTCCTACGAGCAGTACTTC. This codes for CASSHDISYEQYF.

This clonotype was picked up many times. The CDR3 reads CASKPDTEAFF. DNA of the CDR3: TGTGCCAGCAAACCGGACACTGAAGCTTTCTTT. The chain has TRBV2 and TRBJ1-1; D gene uncertain. The germline V gene has CDR1 SNHLY and CDR2 FYNNEI. The CDR3 is made up of 11 amino acids. V lost 7 bases, J lost 3 bases, and 6 bases lay in between.